Below, one T cell receptor (beta chain) is given with its context. Its antigen remains unidentified. This CDR3 comprises 14 residues. Trimming cost V 5 bases and J 2 bases, with 10 bases left between them. This entry comes from a study of T cell repertoires in cytomegalovirus infection. Study background: CMV infection together with matching HLA type was indicated by public TCR beta signatures. Study observations and caveats: Ex vivo responses were dominated by HLA-C-restricted CMV-specific TCR beta clonotypes. Cumulative frequency of public TCR beta families picked out carriers of CMV plus the relevant HLA.

One entry per CDR3 protein, called by TCRdb with MiXCR from the reads. In the table there are about 360,000 distinct CDR3 sequences, approximately 18% of which are singletons. V gene TRBV6-7 combines with J gene TRBJ1-5, with D hard to call. TRBV6-7 is flagged as an ORF with uncertain function. What was sequenced was PBMCs. The receptor was derived from a human donor in good health (CMV status not recorded). Some clones in this sample may be carry-over from other donors' samples. CDR3 residues: CASSKGPGNQPQHF. The CDR3 region has the DNA TGTGCCAGCAGTAAGGGTCCGGGCAATCAGCCCCAGCATTTT.